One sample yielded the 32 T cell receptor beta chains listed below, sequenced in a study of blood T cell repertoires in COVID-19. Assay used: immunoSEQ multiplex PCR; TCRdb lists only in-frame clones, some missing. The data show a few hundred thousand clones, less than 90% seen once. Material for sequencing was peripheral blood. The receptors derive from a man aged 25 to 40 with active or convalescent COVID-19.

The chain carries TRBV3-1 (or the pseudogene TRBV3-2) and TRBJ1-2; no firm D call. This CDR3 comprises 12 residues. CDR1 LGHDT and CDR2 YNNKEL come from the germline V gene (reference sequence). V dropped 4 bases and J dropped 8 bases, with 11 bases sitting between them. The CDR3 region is CASSRGFDGYTF. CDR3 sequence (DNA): TGTGCCAGCAGCCGAGGTTTCGACGGCTACACCTTC.

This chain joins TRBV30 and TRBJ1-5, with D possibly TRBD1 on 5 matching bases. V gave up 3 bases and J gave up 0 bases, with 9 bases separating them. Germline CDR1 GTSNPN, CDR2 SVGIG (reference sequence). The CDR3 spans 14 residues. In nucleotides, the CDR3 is TGTGCCTGGAGCACGGGGGTTAGCAATCAGCCCCAGCATTTT. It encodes CAWSTGVSNQPQHF.

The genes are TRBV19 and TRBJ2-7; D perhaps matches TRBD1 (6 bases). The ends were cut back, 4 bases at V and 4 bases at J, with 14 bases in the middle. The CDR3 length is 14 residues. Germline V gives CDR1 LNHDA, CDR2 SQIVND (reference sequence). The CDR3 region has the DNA TGTGCCAGTAGTACCAGTGTACAGGGTTACGAGCAGTACTTC. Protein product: CASSTSVQGYEQYF.

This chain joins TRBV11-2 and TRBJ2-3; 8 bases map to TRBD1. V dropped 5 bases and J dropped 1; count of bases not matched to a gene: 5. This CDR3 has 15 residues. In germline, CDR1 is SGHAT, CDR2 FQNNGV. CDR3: CASSGQGRGTDTQYF. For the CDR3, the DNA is TGTGCCAGCAGCGGACAGGGTAGGGGCACAGATACGCAGTATTTT.

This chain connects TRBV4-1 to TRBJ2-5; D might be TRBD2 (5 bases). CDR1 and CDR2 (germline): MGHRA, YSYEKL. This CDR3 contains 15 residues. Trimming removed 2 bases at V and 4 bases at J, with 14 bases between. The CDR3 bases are TGCGCCAGCAGCCAATTGGGGAGACTCATAGAGACCCAGTACTTC. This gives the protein CASSQLGRLIETQYF.

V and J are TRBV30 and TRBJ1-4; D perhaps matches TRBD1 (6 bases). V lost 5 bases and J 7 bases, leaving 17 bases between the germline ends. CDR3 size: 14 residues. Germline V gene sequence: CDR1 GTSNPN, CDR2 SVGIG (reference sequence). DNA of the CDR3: TGTGCCTGGTGCAGGGGAAGATTCGGTGAAAAACTGTTTTTT. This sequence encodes CAWCRGRFGEKLFF.

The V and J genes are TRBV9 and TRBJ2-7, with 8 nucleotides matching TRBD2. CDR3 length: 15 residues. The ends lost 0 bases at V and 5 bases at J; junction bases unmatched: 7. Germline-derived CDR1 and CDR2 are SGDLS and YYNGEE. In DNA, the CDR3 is TGTGCCAGCAGCGTAGGGAGCGGGGGTTTTGACGAGCAGTACTTC. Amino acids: CASSVGSGGFDEQYF.

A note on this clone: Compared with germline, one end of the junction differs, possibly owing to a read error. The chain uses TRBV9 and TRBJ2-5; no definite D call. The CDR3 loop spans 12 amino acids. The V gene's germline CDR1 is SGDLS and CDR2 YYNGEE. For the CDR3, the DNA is TGTGCCAGCAGCGTAGCTACGGGTTTGGCCAACTTC. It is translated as CASSVATGLANF.

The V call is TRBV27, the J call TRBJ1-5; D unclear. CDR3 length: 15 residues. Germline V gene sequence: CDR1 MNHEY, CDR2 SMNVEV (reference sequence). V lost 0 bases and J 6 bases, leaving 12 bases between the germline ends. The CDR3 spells CASSLSPGSGQPQHF. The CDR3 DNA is TGTGCCAGCAGTTTATCCCCGGGTTCTGGTCAGCCCCAGCATTTT.

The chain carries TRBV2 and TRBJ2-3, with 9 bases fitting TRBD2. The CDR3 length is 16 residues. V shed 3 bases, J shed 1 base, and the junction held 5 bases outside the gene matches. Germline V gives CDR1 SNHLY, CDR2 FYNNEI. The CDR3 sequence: CASSDGEREGTDTQYF. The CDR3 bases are TGTGCCAGCAGTGATGGGGAGCGGGAGGGCACAGATACGCAGTATTTT.

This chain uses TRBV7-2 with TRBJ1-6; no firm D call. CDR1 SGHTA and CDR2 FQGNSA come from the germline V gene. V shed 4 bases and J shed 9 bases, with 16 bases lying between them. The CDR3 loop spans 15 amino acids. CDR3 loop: CASSSPMGEISPLHF. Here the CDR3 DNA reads TGTGCCAGCAGCTCCCCGATGGGAGAAATTTCACCCCTCCACTTT.

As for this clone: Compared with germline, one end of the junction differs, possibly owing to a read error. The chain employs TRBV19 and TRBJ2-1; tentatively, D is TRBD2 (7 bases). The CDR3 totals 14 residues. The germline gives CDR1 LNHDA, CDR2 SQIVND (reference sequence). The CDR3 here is CASNPGGTYDEQFF. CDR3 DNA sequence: TGTGCCAGTAATCCGGGGGGCACCTACGATGAGCAGTTCTTC.

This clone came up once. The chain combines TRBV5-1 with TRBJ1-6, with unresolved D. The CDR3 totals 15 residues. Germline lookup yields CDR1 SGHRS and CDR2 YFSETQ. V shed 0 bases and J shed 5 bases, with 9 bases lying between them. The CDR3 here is CASSLVSENNSPLHF. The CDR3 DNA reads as TGCGCCAGCAGCTTGGTCTCAGAAAATAATTCACCCCTCCACTTT.

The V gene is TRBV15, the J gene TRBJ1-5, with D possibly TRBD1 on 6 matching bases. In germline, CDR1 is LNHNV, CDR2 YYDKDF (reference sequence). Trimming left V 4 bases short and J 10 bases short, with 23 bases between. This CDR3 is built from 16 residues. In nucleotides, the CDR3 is TGTGCCACCAGCAATACACAGGGAAACCCCAGGTTACCCCAGCATTTT. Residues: CATSNTQGNPRLPQHF.

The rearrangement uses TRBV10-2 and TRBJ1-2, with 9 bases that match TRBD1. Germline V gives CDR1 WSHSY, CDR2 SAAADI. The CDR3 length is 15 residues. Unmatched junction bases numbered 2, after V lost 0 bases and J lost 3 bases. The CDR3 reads CASSESGQGDYGYTF. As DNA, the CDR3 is TGCGCCAGCAGTGAGTCGGGACAGGGTGACTATGGCTACACCTTC.

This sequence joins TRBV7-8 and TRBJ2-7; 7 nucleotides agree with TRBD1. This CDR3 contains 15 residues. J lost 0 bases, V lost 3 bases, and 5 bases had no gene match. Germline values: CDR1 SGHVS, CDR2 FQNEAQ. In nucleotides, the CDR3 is TGTGCCAGCAGCTTCGAGGGGGCCTTCTCCTACGAGCAGTACTTC. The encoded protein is CASSFEGAFSYEQYF. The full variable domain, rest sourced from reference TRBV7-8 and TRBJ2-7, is GAGVSQSPRYKVAKRGQDVALRCDPISGHVSLFWYQQALGQGPEFLTYFQNEAQLDKSGLPSDRFFAERPEGSVSTLKIQRTQQEDSAVYLCASSFEGAFSYEQYFGPGTRLTVT.

The CDR3 here is CASSVVGNTDTQYF. The DNA of the CDR3 is TGTGCCAGCAGCGTAGTCGGGAACACAGATACGCAGTATTTT. The chain combines TRBV9 with TRBJ2-3; maybe TRBD2 (5 bases). The germline V gene encodes CDR1 SGDLS and CDR2 YYNGEE. This CDR3 is built from 14 residues. V dropped 0 bases and J dropped 2 bases, with 7 bases sitting between them.

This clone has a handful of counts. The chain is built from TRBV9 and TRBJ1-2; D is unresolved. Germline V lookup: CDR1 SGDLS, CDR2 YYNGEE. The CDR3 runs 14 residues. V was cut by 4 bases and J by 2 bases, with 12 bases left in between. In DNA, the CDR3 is TGTGCCAGCAGCCCCAGCGACGGAAACTATGGCTACACCTTC. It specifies CASSPSDGNYGYTF. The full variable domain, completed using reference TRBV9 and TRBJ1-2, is DSGVTQTPKHLITATGQRVTLRCSPRSGDLSVYWYQQSLDQGLQFLIQYYNGEERAKGNILERFSAQQFPDLHSELNLSSLELGDSALYFCASSPSDGNYGYTFGSGTRLTVV.

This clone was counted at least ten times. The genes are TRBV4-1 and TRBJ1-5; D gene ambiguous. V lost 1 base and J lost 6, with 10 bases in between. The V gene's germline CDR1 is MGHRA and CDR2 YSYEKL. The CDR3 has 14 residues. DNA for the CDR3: TGCGCCAGCAGCCAAGGGTACGGGATTCAGCCCCAGCATTTT. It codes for CASSQGYGIQPQHF.

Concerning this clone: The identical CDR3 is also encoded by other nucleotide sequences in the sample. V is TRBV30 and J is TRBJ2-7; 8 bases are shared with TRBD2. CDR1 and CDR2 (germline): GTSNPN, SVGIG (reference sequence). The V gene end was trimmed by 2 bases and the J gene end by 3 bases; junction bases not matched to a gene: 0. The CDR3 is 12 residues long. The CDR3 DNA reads TGTGCCTGGAGTCGGGGGGGCTACGAGCAGTACTTC. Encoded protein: CAWSRGGYEQYF.

CDR3 nucleotides: TGTGCCAGCAGCCAAACAGGAGAGTTATATGGCTACACCTTC. Translated, it gives CASSQTGELYGYTF. The rearrangement links TRBV4-2 to TRBJ1-2; the D gene is possibly TRBD1 (5 bases). The V and J ends lost 2 bases and 5 bases respectively, with 12 bases between them. The CDR3 has 14 amino acids. The V gene's germline CDR1 is LGHNA and CDR2 YNFKEQ.

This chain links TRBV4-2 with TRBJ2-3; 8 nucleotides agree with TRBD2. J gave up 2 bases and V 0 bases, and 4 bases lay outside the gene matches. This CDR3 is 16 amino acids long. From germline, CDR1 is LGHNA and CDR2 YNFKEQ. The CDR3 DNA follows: TGTGCCAGCAGCCAAGATATAGCGGGGCACACAGATACGCAGTATTTT. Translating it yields CASSQDIAGHTDTQYF.

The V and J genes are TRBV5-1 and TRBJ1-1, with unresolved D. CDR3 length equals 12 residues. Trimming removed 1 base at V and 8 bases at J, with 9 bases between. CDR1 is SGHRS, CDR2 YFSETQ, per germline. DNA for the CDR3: TGCGCCAGCAGCTTGACCGGGGAGGAAGCTTTCTTT. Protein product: CASSLTGEEAFF.

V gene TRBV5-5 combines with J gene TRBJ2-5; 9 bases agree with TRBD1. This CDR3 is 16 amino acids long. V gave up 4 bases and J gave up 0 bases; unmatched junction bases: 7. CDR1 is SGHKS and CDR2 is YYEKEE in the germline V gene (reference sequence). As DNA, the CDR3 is TGTGCCAGCAGCCCTGGGACAGGGATGTACCAAGAGACCCAGTACTTC. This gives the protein CASSPGTGMYQETQYF.

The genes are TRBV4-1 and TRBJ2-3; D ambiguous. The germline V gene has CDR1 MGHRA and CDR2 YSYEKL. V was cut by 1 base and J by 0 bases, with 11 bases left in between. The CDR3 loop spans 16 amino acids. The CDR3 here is CASSQVGVKSTDTQYF. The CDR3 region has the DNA TGCGCCAGCAGCCAAGTAGGAGTCAAAAGCACAGATACGCAGTATTTT.

CDR3 sequence reads: CASSPGASGELFF. The CDR3 region has the DNA TGTGCCAGCTCACCAGGGGCTTCGGGGGAGCTGTTTTTT. The rearrangement uses TRBV18 and TRBJ2-2, with TRBD1 as a possible D gene (5 bases). This CDR3 has 13 residues. V was clipped by 2 bases and J by 8 bases, with 9 bases between them. Germline V gene sequence: CDR1 KGHSH, CDR2 LQKENI. The variable domain in full, completed from reference TRBV18 and TRBJ2-2, reads NAGVMQNPRHLVRRRGQEARLRCSPMKGHSHVYWYRQLPEEGLKFMVYLQKENIIDESGMPKERFSAEFPKEGPSILRIQQVVRGDSAAYFCASSPGASGELFFGEGSRLTVL.

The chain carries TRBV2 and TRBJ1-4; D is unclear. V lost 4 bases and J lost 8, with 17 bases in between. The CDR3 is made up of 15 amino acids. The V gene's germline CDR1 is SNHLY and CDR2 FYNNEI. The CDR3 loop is CASSVQGPRREKLFF. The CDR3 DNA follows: TGTGCCAGCAGTGTTCAAGGCCCCCGGAGGGAAAAACTGTTTTTT.

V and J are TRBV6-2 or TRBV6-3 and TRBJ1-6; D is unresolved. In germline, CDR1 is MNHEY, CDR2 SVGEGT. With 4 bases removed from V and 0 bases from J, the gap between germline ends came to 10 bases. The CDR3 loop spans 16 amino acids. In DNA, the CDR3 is TGTGCCAGCAGTTCCCCACTGAGCTCCTATAATTCACCCCTCCACTTT. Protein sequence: CASSSPLSSYNSPLHF.

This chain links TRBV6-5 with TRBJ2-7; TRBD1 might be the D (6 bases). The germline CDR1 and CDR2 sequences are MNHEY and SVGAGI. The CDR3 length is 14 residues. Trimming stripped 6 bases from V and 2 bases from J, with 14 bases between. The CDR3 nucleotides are TGTGCCAGCAGACAAGGGGGACCAACCTACGAGCAGTACTTC. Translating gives CASRQGGPTYEQYF.

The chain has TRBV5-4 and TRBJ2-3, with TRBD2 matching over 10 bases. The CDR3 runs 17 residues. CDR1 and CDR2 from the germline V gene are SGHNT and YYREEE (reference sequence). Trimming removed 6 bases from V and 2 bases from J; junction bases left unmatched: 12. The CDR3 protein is CASNNPETSGHTDTQYF. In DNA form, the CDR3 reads TGTGCCAGCAACAACCCTGAGACTAGCGGGCACACAGATACGCAGTATTTT.

The CDR3 region is CASKGLLEQYF. The CDR3 nucleotides are TGTGCCAGCAAGGGACTTCTCGAGCAGTACTTC. V gene TRBV27 combines with J gene TRBJ2-7; a possible D gene is TRBD2 (6 bases). Germline CDR1 and CDR2: MNHEY and SMNVEV (reference sequence). Trimming shortened V by 7 bases and J by 6 bases, and 10 bases separated the two germline ends. This CDR3 has 11 residues.

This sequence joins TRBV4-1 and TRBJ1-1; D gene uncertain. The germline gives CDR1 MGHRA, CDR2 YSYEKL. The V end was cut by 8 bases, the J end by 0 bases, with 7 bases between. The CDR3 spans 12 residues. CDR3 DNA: TGCGCCAGCGGCGGAATGAACACTGAAGCTTTCTTT. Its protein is CASGGMNTEAFF.